The entry below describes one T cell receptor (beta chain). As for time point: blood 2 weeks post-SBRT. Treatment indicated: 15 Gy SBRT to primary tumor, nephrectomy 4 weeks later. This renal cell carcinoma was of the clear cell type. This sample stems from a study of radiation and T cells in renal cell carcinoma. The germline gives CDR1 SGHAT, CDR2 FQNNGV. The V end lost 1 base, the J end lost 1 base, and 4 bases lay between the germline ends. The CDR3 has 14 amino acids. Only in-frame clones appear in the TCRdb table, and some are missing; sequencing was by immunoSEQ multiplex PCR. The data show 100,000 to 150,000 clones, roughly four fifths seen once.

The sequence was obtained from a man in his forties or fifties with renal cell carcinoma. The chain links TRBV11-2 to TRBJ2-2, with D hard to call. The source was blood, collected from a patient whose treatment included radiotherapy and nephrectomy. CDR3 nucleotides: TGTGCCAGCAGCTTAGCCTGGAACACCGGGGAGCTGTTTTTT. Encoded protein: CASSLAWNTGELFF. Based on the CDR3 plus reference TRBV11-2 and TRBJ2-2, the full variable domain is EAGVAQSPRYKIIEKRQSVAFWCNPISGHATLYWYQQILGQGPKLLIQFQNNGVVDDSQLPKDRFSAERLKGVDSTLKIQPAKLEDSAVYLCASSLAWNTGELFFGEGSRLTVL.